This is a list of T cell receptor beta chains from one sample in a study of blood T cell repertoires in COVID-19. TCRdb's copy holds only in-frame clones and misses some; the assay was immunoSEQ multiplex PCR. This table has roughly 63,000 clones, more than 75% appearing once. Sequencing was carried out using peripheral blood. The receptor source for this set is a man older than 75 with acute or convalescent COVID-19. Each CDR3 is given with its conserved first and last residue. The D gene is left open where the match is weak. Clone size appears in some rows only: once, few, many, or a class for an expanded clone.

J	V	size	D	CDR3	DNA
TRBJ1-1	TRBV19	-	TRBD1	CASSPQGYTEAFF	TGTGCCAGTAGCCCACAGGGGTACACTGAAGCTTTCTTT
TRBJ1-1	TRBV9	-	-	CASSVGGHTEAFF	TGTGCCAGCAGCGTAGGGGGCCACACTGAAGCTTTCTTT
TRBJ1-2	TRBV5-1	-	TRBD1	CASSLTGDYGYTF	TGCGCCAGCAGCCTGACAGGGGACTATGGCTACACCTTC
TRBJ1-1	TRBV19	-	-	CASSIARYQNTEAFF	TGTGCCAGTAGTATAGCCCGGTACCAGAACACTGAAGCTTTCTTT
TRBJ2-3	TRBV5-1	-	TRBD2	CASASGVYTDTQYF	TGCGCCAGCGCAAGCGGGGTCTACACAGATACGCAGTATTTT
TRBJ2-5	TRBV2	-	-	CASSGGREETQYF	TGTGCCAGCAGCGGGGGGCGGGAAGAGACCCAGTACTTC
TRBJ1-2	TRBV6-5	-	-	CASSYKGHPSNYGYTF	TGTGCCAGCAGTTACAAGGGACACCCAAGCAACTATGGCTACACCTTC
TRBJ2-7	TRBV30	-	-	CAWSVSGPIPYEQYF	TGTGCCTGGAGTGTAAGCGGGCCTATCCCCTACGAGCAGTACTTC
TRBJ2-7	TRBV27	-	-	CASSFGAGEQYF	TGTGCCAGCAGTTTCGGTGCCGGCGAGCAGTACTTC
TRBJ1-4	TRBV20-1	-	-	CSAFRGEKLFF	TGCAGTGCTTTTAGGGGGGAAAAACTGTTTTTT
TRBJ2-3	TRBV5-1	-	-	CASSLDSGPDTQYF	TGCGCCAGCAGCTTGGATTCAGGCCCCGATACGCAGTATTTT
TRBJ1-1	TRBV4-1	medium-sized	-	CASSQGQGSTEAFF	TGCGCCAGCAGCCAAGGGCAGGGGTCCACTGAAGCTTTCTTT
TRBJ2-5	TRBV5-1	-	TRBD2	CASSYLAGVEETQYF	TGCGCCAGCAGCTATCTAGCGGGGGTGGAAGAGACCCAGTACTTC
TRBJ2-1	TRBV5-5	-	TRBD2	CASSLSSGGYNEQFF	TGTGCCAGCAGCTTGTCTAGCGGGGGCTACAATGAGCAGTTCTTC
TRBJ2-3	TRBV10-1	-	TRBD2	CASSELAGLTDTQYF	TGCGCCAGCAGTGAACTAGCGGGCCTCACAGATACGCAGTATTTT
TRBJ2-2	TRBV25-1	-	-	CASSELGWTGELFF	TGTGCCAGCAGTGAACTCGGGTGGACCGGGGAGCTGTTTTTT
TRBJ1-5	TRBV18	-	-	CASSPAQGNSNQPQHF	TGTGCCAGCTCACCGGCTCAGGGGAATAGCAATCAGCCCCAGCATTTT
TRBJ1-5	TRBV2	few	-	CASSGGVGQPQHF	TGTGCCAGCTCAGGAGGGGTGGGTCAGCCCCAGCATTTT
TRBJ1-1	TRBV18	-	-	CASSPAQKNTEAFF	TGTGCCAGCTCACCGGCACAGAAGAACACTGAAGCTTTCTTT
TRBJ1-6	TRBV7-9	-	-	CASSLVGGYSPLHF	TGTGCCAGCAGCTTAGTCGGGGGTTATTCACCCCTCCACTTT
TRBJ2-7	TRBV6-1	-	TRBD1	CASSEETGGRIEQYF	TGTGCCAGCAGTGAAGAGACAGGGGGGAGGATCGAGCAGTACTTC
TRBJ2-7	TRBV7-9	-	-	CASSLAAGSPYEQYF	TGTGCCAGCAGCTTAGCTGCAGGTTCCCCTTACGAGCAGTACTTC
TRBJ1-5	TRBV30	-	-	CAWSEGGNQPQHF	TGTGCCTGGAGTGAAGGGGGTAATCAGCCCCAGCATTTT